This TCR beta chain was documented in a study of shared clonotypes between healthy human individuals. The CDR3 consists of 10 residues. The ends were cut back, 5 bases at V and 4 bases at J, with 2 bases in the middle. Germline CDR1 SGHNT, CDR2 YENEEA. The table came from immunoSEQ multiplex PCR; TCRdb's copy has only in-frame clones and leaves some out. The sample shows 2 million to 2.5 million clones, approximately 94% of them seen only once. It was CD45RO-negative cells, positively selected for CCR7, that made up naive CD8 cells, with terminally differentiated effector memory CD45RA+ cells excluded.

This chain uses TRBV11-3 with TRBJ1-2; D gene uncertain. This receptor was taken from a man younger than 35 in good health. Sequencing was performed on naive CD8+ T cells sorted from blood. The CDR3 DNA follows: TGTGCCAGCAGCGCCTATGGCTACACCTTC. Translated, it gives CASSAYGYTF. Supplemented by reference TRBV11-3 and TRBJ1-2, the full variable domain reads EAGVVQSPRYKIIEKKQPVAFWCNPISGHNTLYWYLQNLGQGPELLIRYENEEAVDDSQLPKDRFSAERLKGVDSTLKIQPAELGDSAVYLCASSAYGYTFGSGTRLTVV.